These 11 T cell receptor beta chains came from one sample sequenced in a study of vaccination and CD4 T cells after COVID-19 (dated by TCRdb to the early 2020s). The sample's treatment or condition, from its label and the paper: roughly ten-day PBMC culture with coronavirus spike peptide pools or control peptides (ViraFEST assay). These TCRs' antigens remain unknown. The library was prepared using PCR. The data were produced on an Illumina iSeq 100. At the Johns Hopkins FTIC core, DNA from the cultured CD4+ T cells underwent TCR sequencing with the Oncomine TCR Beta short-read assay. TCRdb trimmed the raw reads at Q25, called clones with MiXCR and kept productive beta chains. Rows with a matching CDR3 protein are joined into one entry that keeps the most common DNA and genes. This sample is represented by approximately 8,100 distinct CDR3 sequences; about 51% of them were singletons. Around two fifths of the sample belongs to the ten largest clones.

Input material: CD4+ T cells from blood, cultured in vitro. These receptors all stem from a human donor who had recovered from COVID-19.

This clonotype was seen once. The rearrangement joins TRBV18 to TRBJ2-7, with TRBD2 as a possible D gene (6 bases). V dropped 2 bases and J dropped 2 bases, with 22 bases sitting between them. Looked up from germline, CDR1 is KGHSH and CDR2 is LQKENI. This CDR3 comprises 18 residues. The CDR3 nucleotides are TGTGCCAGCTCACCATCAGGGACTCGCACTCTATTAACCTACGAGCAGTACTTC. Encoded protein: CASSPSGTRTLLTYEQYF.

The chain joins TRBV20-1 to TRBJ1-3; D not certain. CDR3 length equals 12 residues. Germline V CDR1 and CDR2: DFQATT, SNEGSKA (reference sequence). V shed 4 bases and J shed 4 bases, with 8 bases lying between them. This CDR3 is CSATTAGNTIYF. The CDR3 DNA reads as TGCAGTGCTACCACCGCGGGAAACACCATATATTTT.

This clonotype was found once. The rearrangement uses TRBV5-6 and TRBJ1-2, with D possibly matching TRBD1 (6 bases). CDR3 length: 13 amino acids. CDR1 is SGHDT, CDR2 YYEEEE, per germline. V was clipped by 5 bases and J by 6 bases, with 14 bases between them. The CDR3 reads CASSPGQRDGYTF. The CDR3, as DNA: TGTGCCAGCAGTCCCGGACAGAGGGATGGCTACACCTTC.

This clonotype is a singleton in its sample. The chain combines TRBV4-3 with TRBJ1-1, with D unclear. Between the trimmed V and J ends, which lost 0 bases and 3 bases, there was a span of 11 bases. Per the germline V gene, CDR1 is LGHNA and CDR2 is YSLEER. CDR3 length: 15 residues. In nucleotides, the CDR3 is TGCGCCAGCAGCCAAGATTCCGGCTTCGACACTGAAGCTTTCTTT. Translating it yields CASSQDSGFDTEAFF.

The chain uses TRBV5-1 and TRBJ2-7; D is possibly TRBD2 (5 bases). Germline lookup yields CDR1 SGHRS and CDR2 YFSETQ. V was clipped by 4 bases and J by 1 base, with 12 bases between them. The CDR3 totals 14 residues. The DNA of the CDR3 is TGCGCCAGCAGCCGGAGCGGCCTTTCCTACGAGCAGTACTTC. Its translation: CASSRSGLSYEQYF. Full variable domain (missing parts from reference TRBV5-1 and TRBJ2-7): KAGVTQTPRYLIKTRGQQVTLSCSPISGHRSVSWYQQTPGQGLQFLFEYFSETQRNKGNFPGRFSGRQFSNSRSEMNVSTLELGDSALYLCASSRSGLSYEQYFGPGTRLTVT.

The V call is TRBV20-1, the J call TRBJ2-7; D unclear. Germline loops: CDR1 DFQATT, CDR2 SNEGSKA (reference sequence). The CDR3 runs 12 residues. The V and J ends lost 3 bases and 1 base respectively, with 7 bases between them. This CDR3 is CSASVASYEQYF. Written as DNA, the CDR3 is TGCAGTGCTAGTGTGGCGTCCTACGAGCAGTACTTC.

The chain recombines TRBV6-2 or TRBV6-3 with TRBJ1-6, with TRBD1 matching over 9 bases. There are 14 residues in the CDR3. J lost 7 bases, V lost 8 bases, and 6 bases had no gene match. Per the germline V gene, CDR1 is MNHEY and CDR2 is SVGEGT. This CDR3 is CASSRTGENSPLHF. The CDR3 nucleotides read TGTGCCAGCTCCCGGACAGGGGAGAATTCACCCCTCCACTTT.

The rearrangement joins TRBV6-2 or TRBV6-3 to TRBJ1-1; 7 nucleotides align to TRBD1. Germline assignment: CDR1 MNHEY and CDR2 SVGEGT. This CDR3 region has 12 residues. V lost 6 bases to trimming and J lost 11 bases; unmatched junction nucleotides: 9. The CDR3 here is CASSSTGATAFF. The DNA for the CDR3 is TGTGCCAGCAGCTCCACAGGGGCGACGGCTTTCTTT.

The chain's CDR3 is CSARGATTDEQFF. The CDR3 bases are TGCAGTGCTAGAGGAGCTACGACCGATGAGCAGTTCTTC. The V call is TRBV20-1, the J call TRBJ2-1; D remains ambiguous. The CDR3 is 13 residues long. CDR1 and CDR2 from the germline V gene are DFQATT and SNEGSKA (reference sequence). V lost 1 base and J lost 8, with 12 bases in between.

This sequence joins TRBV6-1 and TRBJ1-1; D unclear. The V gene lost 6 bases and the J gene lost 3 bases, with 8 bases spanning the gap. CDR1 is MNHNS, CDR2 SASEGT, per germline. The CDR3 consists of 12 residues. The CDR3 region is CASRGSDTEAFF. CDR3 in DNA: TGTGCCAGCAGGGGCAGTGACACTGAAGCTTTCTTT.

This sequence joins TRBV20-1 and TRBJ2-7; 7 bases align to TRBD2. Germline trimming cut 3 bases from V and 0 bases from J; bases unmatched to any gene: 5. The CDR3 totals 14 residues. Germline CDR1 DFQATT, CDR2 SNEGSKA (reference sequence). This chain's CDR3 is CSARRGTNSYEQYF. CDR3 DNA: TGCAGTGCTAGGAGAGGGACTAACTCCTACGAGCAGTACTTC.